This T cell receptor beta chain stems from a study of T cell responses to AZD1222 COVID-19 vaccine. Sequencing was performed with immunoSEQ multiplex PCR; in TCRdb, only in-frame clones are kept and a portion is missing. The profile covers some 250,000 clones, with almost 95% appearing a single time and around 0.6% taken by the ten largest. This clone was counted a single time. The CDR3 runs to 15 residues. V was pared by 6 bases and J by 4 bases, with 22 bases between. Germline V gives CDR1 SQVTM, CDR2 ANQGSEA. The rearrangement joins TRBV29-1 to TRBJ2-7; D uncertain. The sequencing used peripheral blood, collected 28 days after the second AZD1222 dose. The TCR originated in an adult who received the AZD1222 COVID-19 vaccine. CDR3 amino acids: CSVVETFDLRYEQYF. CDR3 bases: TGCAGCGTGGTAGAGACCTTCGATTTGAGGTACGAGCAGTACTTC.